This TCR beta chain stems from a study of cytomegalovirus exposure and HLA in healthy donors. Study-level information: A prior study identified 117 million unique TCR beta sequences from 180 million or so T cells.

Overall study findings and caveats: In vitro, three CMV-associated chains proved specific for CMV antigens.

From germline, CDR1 is KGHSY and CDR2 FQNENV. V was cut by 7 bases and J by 0 bases, with 15 bases left in between. This CDR3 comprises 16 residues. The PCR had 60 Vbeta and 13 Jbeta primers. The assay was immunoSEQ multiplex PCR, and TCRdb's table has in-frame clones only and misses some. The sample records about 110,000 clones, about 81% being singletons. This clone has just one count. Its target is unknown. The origin of this receptor is a man aged 25-40 years in good health and CMV-seronegative. The sample was PBMCs. The chain uses TRBV16 and TRBJ1-4; TRBD1 is a possible D gene (6 bases). CDR3 in amino acids: CASTETRTATNEKLFF. The CDR3 DNA reads TGTGCCAGCACAGAAACCCGGACAGCAACTAATGAAAAACTGTTTTTT. Drawing the rest from reference TRBV16 and TRBJ1-4, the complete variable domain is GEEVAQTPKHLVRGEGQKAKLYCAPIKGHSYVFWYQQVLKNEFKFLISFQNENVFDETGMPKERFSAKCLPNSPCSLEIQATKLEDSAVYFCASTETRTATNEKLFFGSGTQLSVL.